The clone carrying this T cell receptor (beta chain) has ten or more counts. This sample is part of a study of blood T cell repertoires in COVID-19. This CDR3 has 15 residues. Germline loops: CDR1 SGDLS, CDR2 YYNGEE. With V trimmed by 2 bases and J by 8 bases, 9 bases remained unmatched. The method was immunoSEQ multiplex PCR; TCRdb's version includes in-frame clones alone and lacks a portion of them. The sample yields about 58,000 clones, about 75% seen once. This receptor was taken from a human donor in a cohort sampled during active COVID-19. Sequencing used peripheral blood. The chain combines TRBV9 with TRBJ1-3; TRBD1 matches 8 bases. The CDR3 sequence is CASSVTGARTDTIYF. As DNA, the CDR3 is TGTGCCAGCAGCGTGACAGGGGCCCGAACAGACACCATATATTTT.